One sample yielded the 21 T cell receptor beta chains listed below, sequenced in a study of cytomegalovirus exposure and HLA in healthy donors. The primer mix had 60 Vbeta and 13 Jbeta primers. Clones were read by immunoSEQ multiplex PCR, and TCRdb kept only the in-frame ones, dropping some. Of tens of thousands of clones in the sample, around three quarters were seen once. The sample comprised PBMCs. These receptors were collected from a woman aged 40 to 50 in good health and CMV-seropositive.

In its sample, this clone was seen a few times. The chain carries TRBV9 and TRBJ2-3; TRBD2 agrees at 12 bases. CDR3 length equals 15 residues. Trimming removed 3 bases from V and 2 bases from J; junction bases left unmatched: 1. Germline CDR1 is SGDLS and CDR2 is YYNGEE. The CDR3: CASSASGRATDTQYF. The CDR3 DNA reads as TGTGCCAGCAGCGCTAGCGGGAGGGCCACAGATACGCAGTATTTT.

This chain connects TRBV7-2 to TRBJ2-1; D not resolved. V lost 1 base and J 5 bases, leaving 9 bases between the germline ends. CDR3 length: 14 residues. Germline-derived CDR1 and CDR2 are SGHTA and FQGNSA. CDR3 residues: CASSLGVGNNEQFF. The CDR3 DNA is TGTGCCAGCAGCTTAGGAGTGGGCAACAATGAGCAGTTCTTC.

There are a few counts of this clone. The DNA of the CDR3 is TGTGCCAGCAGTCCTAGCGGACTCTCCTACGAGCAGTACTTC. This codes for CASSPSGLSYEQYF. The rearrangement uses TRBV2 and TRBJ2-7; 7 bases align to TRBD2. Germline V gene lookup returns CDR1 SNHLY and CDR2 FYNNEI. CDR3 length: 14 residues. With 5 bases clipped from V and 0 bases from J, the junction kept 4 bases outside the gene matches.

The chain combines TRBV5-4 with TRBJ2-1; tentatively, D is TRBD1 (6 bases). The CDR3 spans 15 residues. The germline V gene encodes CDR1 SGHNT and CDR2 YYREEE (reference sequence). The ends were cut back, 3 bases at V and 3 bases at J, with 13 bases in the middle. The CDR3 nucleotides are TGTGCCAGCAGCTCCCCGGGACACTTCTACAATGAGCAGTTCTTC. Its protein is CASSSPGHFYNEQFF.

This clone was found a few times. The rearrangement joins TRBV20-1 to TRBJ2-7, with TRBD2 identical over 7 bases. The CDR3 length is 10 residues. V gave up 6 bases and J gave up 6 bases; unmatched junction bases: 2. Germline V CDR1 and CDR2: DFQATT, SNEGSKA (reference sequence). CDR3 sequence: CSAKRGEQYF. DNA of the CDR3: TGCAGTGCAAAGCGGGGCGAGCAGTACTTC.

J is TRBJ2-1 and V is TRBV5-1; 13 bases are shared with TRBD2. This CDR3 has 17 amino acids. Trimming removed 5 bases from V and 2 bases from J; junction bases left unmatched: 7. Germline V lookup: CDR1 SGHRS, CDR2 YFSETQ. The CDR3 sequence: CASRTTSGRKAYNEQFF. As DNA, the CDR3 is TGCGCCAGCAGGACGACTAGCGGGAGGAAAGCCTACAATGAGCAGTTCTTC.

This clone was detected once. The CDR3 coding sequence is TGTGCCAGCAGCTTAAGGCCTACAGGCCCCTACGAGCAGTACTTC. Amino acid sequence: CASSLRPTGPYEQYF. The V and J genes are TRBV7-2 and TRBJ2-7, with a possible D match to TRBD1 (5 bases). Trimming pared 2 bases from V and 2 bases from J, leaving 13 bases between. The CDR3 extends over 15 amino acids. Germline CDR1 reads SGHTA; CDR2 reads FQGNSA.

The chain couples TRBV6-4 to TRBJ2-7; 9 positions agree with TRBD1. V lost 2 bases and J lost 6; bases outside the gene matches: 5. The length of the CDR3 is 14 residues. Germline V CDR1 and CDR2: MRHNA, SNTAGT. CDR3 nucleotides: TGTGCCAGCAGTGACGGGACAGGGTATGGCGAGCAGTACTTC. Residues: CASSDGTGYGEQYF.

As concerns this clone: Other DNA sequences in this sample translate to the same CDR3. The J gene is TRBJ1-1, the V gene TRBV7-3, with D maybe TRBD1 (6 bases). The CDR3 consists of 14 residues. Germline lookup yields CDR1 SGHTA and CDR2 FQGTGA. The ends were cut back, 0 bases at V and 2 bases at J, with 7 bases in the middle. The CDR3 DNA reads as TGTGCCAGCAGCTTAACTGGGGGCAACACTGAAGCTTTCTTT. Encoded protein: CASSLTGGNTEAFF.

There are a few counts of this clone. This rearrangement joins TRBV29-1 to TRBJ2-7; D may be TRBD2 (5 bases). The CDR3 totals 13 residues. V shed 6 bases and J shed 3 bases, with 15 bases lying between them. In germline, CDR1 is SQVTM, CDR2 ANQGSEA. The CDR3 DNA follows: TGCAGCGTGGGGAGCTGGGCTAGCTACGAGCAGTACTTC. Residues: CSVGSWASYEQYF.

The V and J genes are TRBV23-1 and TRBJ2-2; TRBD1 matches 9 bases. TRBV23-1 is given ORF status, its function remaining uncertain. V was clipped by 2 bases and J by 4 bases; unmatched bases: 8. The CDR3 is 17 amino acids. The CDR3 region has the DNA TGCGCCAGCAGTCAAAATTACAGGGGGCGCGGCACCGGGGAGCTGTTTTTT. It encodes CASSQNYRGRGTGELFF.

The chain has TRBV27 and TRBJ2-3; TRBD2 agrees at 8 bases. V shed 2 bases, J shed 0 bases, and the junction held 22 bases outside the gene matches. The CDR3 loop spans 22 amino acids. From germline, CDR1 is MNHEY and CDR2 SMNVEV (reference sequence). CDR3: CASSLMWGPGASGLPSTDTQYF. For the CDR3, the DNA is TGTGCCAGCAGTTTAATGTGGGGGCCCGGGGCTAGCGGGCTTCCTAGCACAGATACGCAGTATTTT.

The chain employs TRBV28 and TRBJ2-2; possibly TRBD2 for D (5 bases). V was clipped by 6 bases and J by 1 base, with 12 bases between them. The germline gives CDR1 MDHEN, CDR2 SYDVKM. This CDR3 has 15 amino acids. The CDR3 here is CASRLAGENTGELFF. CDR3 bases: TGTGCCAGCAGGCTAGCCGGGGAGAACACCGGGGAGCTGTTTTTT.

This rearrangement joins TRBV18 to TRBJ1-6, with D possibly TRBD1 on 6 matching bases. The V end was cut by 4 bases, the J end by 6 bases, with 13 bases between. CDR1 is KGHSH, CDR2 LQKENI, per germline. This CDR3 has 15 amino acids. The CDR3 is CASSLTGSGNSPLHF. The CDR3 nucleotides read TGTGCCAGCTCACTCACAGGGAGTGGTAATTCACCCCTCCACTTT.

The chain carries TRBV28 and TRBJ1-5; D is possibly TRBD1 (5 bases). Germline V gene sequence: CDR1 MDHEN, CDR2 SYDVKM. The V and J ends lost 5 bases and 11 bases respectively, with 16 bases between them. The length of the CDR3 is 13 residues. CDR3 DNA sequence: TGTGCCAGCAGTCCCCAGGGACTCCGGGCCCAGCATTTT. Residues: CASSPQGLRAQHF.

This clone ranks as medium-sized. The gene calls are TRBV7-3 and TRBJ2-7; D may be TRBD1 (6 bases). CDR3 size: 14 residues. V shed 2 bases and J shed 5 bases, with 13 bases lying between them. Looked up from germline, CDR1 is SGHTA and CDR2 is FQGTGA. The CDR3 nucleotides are TGTGCCAGCAGCTTAGGGGGACAAAACGACGAGCAGTACTTC. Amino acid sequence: CASSLGGQNDEQYF.

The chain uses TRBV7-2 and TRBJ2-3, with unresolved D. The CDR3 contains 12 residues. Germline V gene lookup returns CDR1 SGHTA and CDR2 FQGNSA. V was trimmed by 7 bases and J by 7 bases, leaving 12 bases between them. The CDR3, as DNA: TGTGCCAGCAACGTTGACTTCAATACGCAGTATTTT. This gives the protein CASNVDFNTQYF.

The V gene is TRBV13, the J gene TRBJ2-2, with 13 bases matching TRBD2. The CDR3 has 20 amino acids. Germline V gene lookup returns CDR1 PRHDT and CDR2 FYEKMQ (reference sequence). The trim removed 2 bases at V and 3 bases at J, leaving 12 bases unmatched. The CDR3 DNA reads TGTGCCAGCAGCTTATATGGGGTACTAGCGGGAGGGCCGGACACCGGGGAGCTGTTTTTT. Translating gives CASSLYGVLAGGPDTGELFF.

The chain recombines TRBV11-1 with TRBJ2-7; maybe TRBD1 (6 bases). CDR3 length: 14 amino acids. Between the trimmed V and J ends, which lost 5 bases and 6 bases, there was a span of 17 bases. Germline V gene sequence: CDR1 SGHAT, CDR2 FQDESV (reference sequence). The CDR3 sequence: CASSRRRTAGEQYF. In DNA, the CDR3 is TGTGCCAGCAGCCGCCGAAGGACAGCCGGCGAGCAGTACTTC. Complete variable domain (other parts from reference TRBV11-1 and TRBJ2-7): EAEVAQSPRYKITEKSQAVAFWCDPISGHATLYWYRQILGQGPELLVQFQDESVVDDSQLPKDRFSAERLKGVDSTLKIQPAELGDSAMYLCASSRRRTAGEQYFGPGTRLTVT.

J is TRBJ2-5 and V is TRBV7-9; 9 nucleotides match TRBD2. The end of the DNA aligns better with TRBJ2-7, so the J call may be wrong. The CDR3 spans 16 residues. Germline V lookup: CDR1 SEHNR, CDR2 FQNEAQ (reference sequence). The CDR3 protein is CASSLGGREGSYEQYF. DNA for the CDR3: TGTGCCAGCAGCTTAGGGGGGCGGGAGGGGTCCTACGAGCAGTACTTC.

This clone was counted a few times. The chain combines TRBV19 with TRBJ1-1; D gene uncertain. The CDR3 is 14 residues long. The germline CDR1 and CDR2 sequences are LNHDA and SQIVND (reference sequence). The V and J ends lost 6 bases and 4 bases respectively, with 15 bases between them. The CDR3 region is CASRRDWPGTEAFF. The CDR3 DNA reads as TGTGCCAGTAGGAGGGATTGGCCGGGCACTGAAGCTTTCTTT. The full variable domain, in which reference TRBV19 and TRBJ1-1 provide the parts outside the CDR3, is DGGITQSPKYLFRKEGQNVTLSCEQNLNHDAMYWYRQDPGQGLRLIYYSQIVNDFQKGDIAEGYSVSREKKESFPLTVTSAQKNPTAFYLCASRRDWPGTEAFFGQGTRLTVV.